Shown below are 29 T cell receptor beta chains from a single sample sequenced in a study of vaccination effects on CD4 cells after COVID-19. The ViraFEST assay expanded antigen-specific CD4+ T cells with viral peptide pools before sequencing. Once cultured for approximately ten days, the cells underwent separation to obtain CD4+ T cells. Nucleocapsid antibodies were negative in the vaccine recipients, who had never had SARS-CoV-2 infection. Only in-frame clones appear in the TCRdb table, and some are missing; sequencing was by immunoSEQ multiplex PCR. The table records about 65,000 clones, around 76% of them present only once. These receptors lack a known antigen. The sample in question was CD4+ T cells from PBMCs cultured with HCoV-NL63 spike peptides, obtained before COVID-19 vaccination. The source of these receptors is a human donor who received a COVID-19 vaccine.

V usage is TRBV7-8 and J usage is TRBJ2-7, with D possibly being TRBD2 (6 bases). This CDR3 spans 14 amino acids. Germline loops: CDR1 SGHVS, CDR2 FQNEAQ. The V gene lost 0 bases and the J gene lost 2 bases, with 8 bases spanning the gap. The chain's CDR3 is CASSLAGGAYEQYV. The CDR3 nucleotides are TGTGCCAGCAGCTTAGCGGGGGGAGCCTACGAGCAGTACGTC.

The V call is TRBV21-1, the J call TRBJ1-1. TRBV21-1 has pseudogene status. The CDR3 has 18 amino acids. The CDR3 DNA reads as TGTGCCAGCAGCAAAGAGCCAGGGAGCGATTCGGGGAACACTGAAGCTTTCTTT. Amino acids: CASSKEPGSDSGNTEAFF.

The chain has TRBV5-1 and TRBJ2-3; TRBD2 matches 7 bases. CDR1 and CDR2 from the germline V gene are SGHRS and YFSETQ. The CDR3 runs 15 residues. The V gene end was trimmed by 1 base and the J gene end by 2 bases; junction bases not matched to a gene: 4. CDR3 amino acids: CASSLLGGNTDTQYF. The CDR3 DNA sequence: TGCGCCAGCAGCTTGCTGGGGGGGAACACAGATACGCAGTATTTT.

V gene TRBV3-1 (or the pseudogene TRBV3-2) combines with J gene TRBJ2-1, with 7 bases fitting TRBD1. Trimming at V came to 1 base and at J to 7 bases, leaving 16 bases not matched to a gene. The CDR3 extends over 18 amino acids. The germline V gene has CDR1 LGHDT and CDR2 YNNKEL (reference sequence). In nucleotides, the CDR3 is TGTGCCAGCAGCCAAGTCGAGAAAGGTCCAGGGGGAGTGAATGAGCAGTTCTTC. Encoded protein: CASSQVEKGPGGVNEQFF.

This sequence joins TRBV7-3 and TRBJ2-1; no firm D call. Trimming took off 8 bases at V and 6 bases at J, with 8 bases between the two ends. CDR3 size: 11 residues. In germline, CDR1 is SGHTA, CDR2 FQGTGA. The CDR3 spells CASGIVNEQFF. The DNA of the CDR3 is TGTGCCAGCGGTATAGTCAATGAGCAGTTCTTC.

The V gene is TRBV9, the J gene TRBJ2-1, with a possible D match to TRBD2 (6 bases). CDR3 length: 15 amino acids. Trimming cost V 3 bases and J 0 bases, with 10 bases left between them. Germline CDR1 and CDR2: SGDLS and YYNGEE. DNA of the CDR3: TGTGCCAGCAGCGCCGCGGGGAGCTCCTACAATGAGCAGTTCTTC. This sequence encodes CASSAAGSSYNEQFF.

The chain links TRBV6-1 to TRBJ2-5; 9 bases agree with TRBD2. Losses at the gene ends were 2 bases for V and 4 bases for J; bases not matched to a gene: 8. Germline loops: CDR1 MNHNS, CDR2 SASEGT. The CDR3 is 16 residues long. The CDR3 DNA reads as TGTGCCAGCAGTGAACCGGGACTAGCAAAAGGAGAGACCCAGTACTTC. Amino acid sequence: CASSEPGLAKGETQYF.

The V and J genes are TRBV15 and TRBJ2-5, with D perhaps TRBD2 (5 bases). V was cut by 1 base and J by 5 bases, with 11 bases left in between. Germline lookup yields CDR1 LNHNV and CDR2 YYDKDF (reference sequence). This CDR3 region has 14 residues. CDR3 loop: CATSRAEVSETQYF. As DNA, the CDR3 is TGTGCCACCAGCAGAGCGGAGGTTTCGGAGACCCAGTACTTC.

The chain employs TRBV3-1 (or the pseudogene TRBV3-2) and TRBJ2-7; TRBD2 aligns across 13 bases. The CDR3 covers 14 residues. V shed 6 bases, J shed 7 bases, and the junction held 6 bases outside the gene matches. In germline, CDR1 is LGHDT, CDR2 YNNKEL (reference sequence). The CDR3 region has the DNA TGTGCCAGCAGTCTCGGACTAGCGGGGGAAGAGCAGTACGTC. It is translated as CASSLGLAGEEQYV.

This clone has just a few counts. V is TRBV10-1 and J is TRBJ2-2; TRBD1 matches 9 bases. The germline CDR1 and CDR2 sequences are WNHNN and SYGVQD (reference sequence). This CDR3 is 15 amino acids long. Germline trimming cut 5 bases from V and 3 bases from J; bases unmatched to any gene: 4. CDR3 in amino acids: CASSPGTGYTGELFF. Written as DNA, the CDR3 is TGCGCCAGCAGTCCTGGGACAGGGTACACCGGGGAGCTGTTTTTT.

This sequence joins TRBV29-1 and TRBJ2-5, with 7 positions matching TRBD1. The J segment lost 5 bases and the V segment lost 5 bases, leaving 8 bases of the junction unmatched. Germline V gene sequence: CDR1 SQVTM, CDR2 ANQGSEA. The CDR3 is 13 residues long. As DNA, the CDR3 is TGCAGCGTTATGGGCAGGGGGAGTGAGACCCAGTACTTC. Protein: CSVMGRGSETQYF.

The V call is TRBV10-1, the J call TRBJ2-2; D may match TRBD1 or TRBD2 (5 bases each). CDR1 WNHNN and CDR2 SYGVQD come from the germline V gene (reference sequence). Trimming removed 3 bases at V and 5 bases at J, with 10 bases between. The CDR3 has 14 amino acids. The CDR3 region is CASSEDGATGELFF. In nucleotides, the CDR3 is TGCGCCAGCAGTGAAGACGGGGCGACCGGGGAGCTGTTTTTT.

The chain has TRBV19 and TRBJ1-6; D gene unclear. The CDR3 length is 14 residues. V was cut by 5 bases and J by 7 bases, with 12 bases left in between. Germline V gives CDR1 LNHDA, CDR2 SQIVND (reference sequence). In DNA form, the CDR3 reads TGTGCCAGTAGTGTGCCGGGTTCGAATTCACCCCTCCACTTT. Translating gives CASSVPGSNSPLHF.

The chain recombines TRBV24-1 with TRBJ2-3, with a possible D match to TRBD1 (5 bases). The germline CDR1 and CDR2 sequences are KGHDR and SFDVKD. This CDR3 has 14 amino acids. V lost 7 bases and J 0 bases, leaving 10 bases between the germline ends. CDR3 protein: CATSQTGSTDTQYF. The CDR3 nucleotides read TGTGCCACCAGCCAAACAGGTAGCACAGATACGCAGTATTTT.

This chain joins TRBV6-6 and TRBJ2-1; TRBD1 agrees at 8 bases. The V gene end was trimmed by 5 bases and the J gene end by 6 bases; junction bases not matched to a gene: 9. Germline assignment: CDR1 MNHNY and CDR2 SVGAGI (reference sequence). The CDR3 contains 15 residues. Here the CDR3 reads CASSTTGGRGNEQFF. The DNA of the CDR3 is TGTGCCAGCAGTACTACAGGGGGAAGGGGCAATGAGCAGTTCTTC.

The V gene is TRBV9, the J gene TRBJ2-3; 7 bases are shared with TRBD2. V gave up 2 bases and J gave up 0 bases; unmatched junction bases: 3. CDR3 length: 15 residues. CDR1 is SGDLS and CDR2 is YYNGEE in the germline V gene. CDR3 loop: CASSVLSGSTDTQYF. CDR3 DNA: TGTGCCAGCAGCGTTCTTAGCGGGAGCACAGATACGCAGTATTTT.

This chain joins TRBV6-6 and TRBJ1-5, with D perhaps matching TRBD1 (5 bases). V was shortened by 0 bases and J by 5 bases, with 5 bases between the two germline ends. Germline CDR1 MNHNY, CDR2 SVGAGI (reference sequence). The length of the CDR3 is 13 residues. DNA for the CDR3: TGTGCCAGCAGTTACTCCAGGGATCAGCCCCAGCATTTT. This translates into CASSYSRDQPQHF.

The V gene is TRBV2, the J gene TRBJ1-1; D is uncertain. The CDR3 is 14 amino acids. Germline V gene lookup returns CDR1 SNHLY and CDR2 FYNNEI. V was shortened by 7 bases and J by 2 bases, with 14 bases between the two germline ends. DNA for the CDR3: TGTGCCAGCACGAGGGAAGTGGGAAACACTGAAGCTTTCTTT. Residues: CASTREVGNTEAFF.

The J gene is TRBJ2-3, the V gene TRBV9; 8 nucleotides agree with TRBD2. This CDR3 is built from 16 residues. Per the germline V gene, CDR1 is SGDLS and CDR2 is YYNGEE. V trimming: 2 bases; J trimming: 5 bases; junction bases outside the gene matches: 10. The CDR3 region is CASSVSGGGLLDTQYF. CDR3 nucleotides: TGTGCCAGCAGCGTTTCTGGCGGGGGGCTATTAGATACGCAGTATTTT.

This clone was counted a few times. CDR3 bases: TGCGCCAGCTTCGGACAGGGCGATGGCTACACCTTC. As protein: CASFGQGDGYTF. This chain uses TRBV5-1 with TRBJ1-2; the match to TRBD1 covers 8 bases. The V gene's germline CDR1 is SGHRS and CDR2 YFSETQ. V was clipped by 7 bases and J by 6 bases; unmatched bases: 5. The CDR3 length is 12 residues.

The chain combines TRBV3-1 (or the pseudogene TRBV3-2) with TRBJ2-7, with D maybe TRBD2 (6 bases). Germline CDR1 and CDR2: LGHDT and YNNKEL (reference sequence). The CDR3 is 18 amino acids. V lost 5 bases and J 0 bases, leaving 23 bases between the germline ends. Here the CDR3 DNA reads TGTGCCAGCAGCTTACCGGGACTGTACCCCCCTTACTCCTACGAGCAGTACGTC. Protein product: CASSLPGLYPPYSYEQYV.

V and J are TRBV9 and TRBJ1-5; 9 nucleotides match TRBD1. Germline lookup yields CDR1 SGDLS and CDR2 YYNGEE. This CDR3 comprises 15 residues. V trimming: 0 bases; J trimming: 5 bases; junction bases outside the gene matches: 3. The chain's CDR3 is CASSVGWDRDQPQHF. As DNA, the CDR3 is TGTGCCAGCAGCGTAGGCTGGGACAGGGATCAGCCCCAGCATTTT.

This clone was seen a few times. The chain recombines TRBV7-8 with TRBJ1-6; D gene ambiguous. The CDR3 loop spans 13 amino acids. V was cut by 1 base and J by 6 bases, with 4 bases left in between. The germline V gene encodes CDR1 SGHVS and CDR2 FQNEAQ. In DNA, the CDR3 is TGTGCCAGCAGCTTAGTCTTTAATTCACCCCTCCACTTT. Translating it yields CASSLVFNSPLHF.

The chain joins TRBV7-9 to TRBJ1-5; TRBD1 aligns across 7 bases. The CDR3 totals 17 residues. Per the germline V gene, CDR1 is SEHNR and CDR2 is FQNEAQ (reference sequence). Trimming cost V 5 bases and J 0 bases; bases outside gene matches: 10. This CDR3 is CASSRTPQGDSNQPQHF. In DNA form, the CDR3 reads TGTGCCAGCAGCCGTACCCCTCAGGGGGATAGCAATCAGCCCCAGCATTTT.

CDR3 sequence: CASSRLRNTGELFF. The CDR3 nucleotides are TGTGCCAGCAGCCGTCTAAGGAACACCGGGGAGCTGTTTTTT. The rearrangement links TRBV5-8 to TRBJ2-2; D gene uncertain. The CDR3 extends over 14 amino acids. The V and J ends lost 4 bases and 1 base respectively, with 8 bases between them. Germline CDR1 SGHTS, CDR2 YDEGEE.

This chain uses TRBV6-5 with TRBJ2-2; TRBD1 matches at 8 bases. The trim removed 6 bases at V and 7 bases at J, leaving 10 bases unmatched. From germline, CDR1 is MNHEY and CDR2 SVGAGI. There are 15 residues in the CDR3. Here the CDR3 reads CASRKEQGAVGELFF. The CDR3 DNA is TGTGCCAGCAGGAAAGAGCAGGGGGCCGTCGGGGAGCTGTTTTTT.

The chain combines TRBV18 with TRBJ2-1, with TRBD2 matching 11 bases. This CDR3 comprises 15 residues. Germline V gene lookup returns CDR1 KGHSH and CDR2 LQKENI. J lost 6 bases, V lost 2 bases, and 3 bases had no gene match. CDR3 sequence (DNA): TGTGCCAGCTCACCAGATCTAGCGGGAGGCAATGAGCAGTTCTTC. As protein: CASSPDLAGGNEQFF.

The V and J genes are TRBV19 and TRBJ2-5, with TRBD2 matching over 8 bases. This CDR3 contains 14 residues. Looked up from germline, CDR1 is LNHDA and CDR2 is SQIVND (reference sequence). V shed 4 bases, J shed 5 bases, and the junction held 6 bases outside the gene matches. The CDR3 nucleotides are TGTGCCAGTAGTAACCGGGGGGGCCGGGAGACCCAGTACTTC. Protein product: CASSNRGGRETQYF.

The chain recombines TRBV18 with TRBJ2-3; the D gene is possibly TRBD1 (5 bases). Trimming took off 2 bases at V and 0 bases at J, with 6 bases between the two ends. The germline CDR1 and CDR2 sequences are KGHSH and LQKENI. The CDR3 totals 14 residues. Written as DNA, the CDR3 is TGTGCCAGCTCACCAGACAGTAGCACAGATACGCAGTATTTT. This gives the protein CASSPDSSTDTQYF. Filled out from reference TRBV18 and TRBJ2-3, the complete variable domain reads NAGVMQNPRHLVRRRGQEARLRCSPMKGHSHVYWYRQLPEEGLKFMVYLQKENIIDESGMPKERFSAEFPKEGPSILRIQQVVRGDSAAYFCASSPDSSTDTQYFGPGTRLTVL.